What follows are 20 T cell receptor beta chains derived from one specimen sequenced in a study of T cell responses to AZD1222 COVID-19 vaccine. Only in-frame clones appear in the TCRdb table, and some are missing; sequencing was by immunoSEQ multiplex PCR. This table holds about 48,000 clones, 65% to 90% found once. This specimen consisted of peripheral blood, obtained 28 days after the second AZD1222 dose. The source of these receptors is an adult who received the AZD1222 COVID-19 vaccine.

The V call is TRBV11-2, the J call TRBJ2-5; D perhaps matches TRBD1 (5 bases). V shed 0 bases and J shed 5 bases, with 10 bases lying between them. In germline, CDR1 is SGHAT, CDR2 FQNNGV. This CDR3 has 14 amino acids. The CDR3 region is CASSLESRAETQYF. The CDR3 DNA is TGTGCCAGCAGCTTAGAATCCAGGGCGGAGACCCAGTACTTC.

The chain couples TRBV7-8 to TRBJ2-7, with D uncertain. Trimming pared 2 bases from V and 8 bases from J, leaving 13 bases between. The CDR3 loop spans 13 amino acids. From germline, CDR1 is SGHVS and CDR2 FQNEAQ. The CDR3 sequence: CASSLRIARKQYF. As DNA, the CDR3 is TGTGCCAGCAGCTTACGGATCGCCAGAAAGCAGTACTTC.

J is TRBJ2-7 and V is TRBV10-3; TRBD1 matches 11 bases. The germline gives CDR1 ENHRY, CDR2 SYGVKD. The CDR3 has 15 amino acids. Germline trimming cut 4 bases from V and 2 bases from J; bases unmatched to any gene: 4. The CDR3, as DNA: TGTGCCATCAGTGGCTCGGGACAGGGGGCCTACGAGCAGTACTTC. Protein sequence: CAISGSGQGAYEQYF.

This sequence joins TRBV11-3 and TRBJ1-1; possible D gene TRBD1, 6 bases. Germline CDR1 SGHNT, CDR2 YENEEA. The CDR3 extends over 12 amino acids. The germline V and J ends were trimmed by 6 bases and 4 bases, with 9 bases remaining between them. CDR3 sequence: CASSRGLTEAFF. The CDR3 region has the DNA TGTGCCAGCAGTCGGGGGCTCACTGAAGCTTTCTTT.

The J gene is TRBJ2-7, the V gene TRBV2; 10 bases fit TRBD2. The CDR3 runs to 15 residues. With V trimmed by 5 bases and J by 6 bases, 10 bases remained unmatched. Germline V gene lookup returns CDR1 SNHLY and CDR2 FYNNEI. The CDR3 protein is CASSLSSGSYSEQYF. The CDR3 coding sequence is TGTGCCAGCAGTCTCTCTAGCGGGAGTTATTCCGAGCAGTACTTC.

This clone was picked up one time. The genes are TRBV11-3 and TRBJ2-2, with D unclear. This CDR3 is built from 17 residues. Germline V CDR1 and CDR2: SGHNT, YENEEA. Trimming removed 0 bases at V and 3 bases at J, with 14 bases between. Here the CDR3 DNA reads TGTGCCAGCAGCTTAGAGCTGTTTAAGTCCGACACCGGGGAGCTGTTTTTT. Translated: CASSLELFKSDTGELFF.

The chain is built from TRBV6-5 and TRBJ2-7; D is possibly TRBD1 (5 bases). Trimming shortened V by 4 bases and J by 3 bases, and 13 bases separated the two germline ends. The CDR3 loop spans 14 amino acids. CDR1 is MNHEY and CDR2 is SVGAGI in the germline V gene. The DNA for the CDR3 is TGTGCCAGCAGTTGGGGCAGAGGTGGCTACGAGCAGTACTTC. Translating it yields CASSWGRGGYEQYF.

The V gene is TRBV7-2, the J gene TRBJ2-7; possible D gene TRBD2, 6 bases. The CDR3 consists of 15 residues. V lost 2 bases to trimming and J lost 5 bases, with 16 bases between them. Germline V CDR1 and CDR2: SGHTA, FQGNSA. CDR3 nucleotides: TGTGCCAGCAGCTTACTGGCGGGACCTTGGGACGAGCAGTACTTC. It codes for CASSLLAGPWDEQYF.

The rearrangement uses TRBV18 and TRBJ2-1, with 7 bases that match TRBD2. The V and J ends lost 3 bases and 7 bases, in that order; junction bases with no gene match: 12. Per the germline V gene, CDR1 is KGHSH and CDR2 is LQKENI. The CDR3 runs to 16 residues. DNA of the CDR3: TGTGCCAGCTCACCCCGTTCTAGCGGAGAGGGGAATGAGCAGTTCTTC. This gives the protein CASSPRSSGEGNEQFF.

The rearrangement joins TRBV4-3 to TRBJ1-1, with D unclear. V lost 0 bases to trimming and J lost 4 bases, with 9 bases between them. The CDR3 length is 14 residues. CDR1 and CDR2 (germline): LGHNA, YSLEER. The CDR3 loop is CASSQDRGSTEAFF. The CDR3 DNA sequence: TGCGCCAGCAGCCAAGATCGGGGATCCACTGAAGCTTTCTTT.

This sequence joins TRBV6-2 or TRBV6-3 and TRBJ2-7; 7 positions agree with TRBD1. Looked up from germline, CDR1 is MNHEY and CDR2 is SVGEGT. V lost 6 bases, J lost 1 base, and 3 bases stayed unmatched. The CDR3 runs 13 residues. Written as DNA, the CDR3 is TGTGCCAGCAGCCGGGGACAGTCCTACGAGCAGTACTTC. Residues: CASSRGQSYEQYF.

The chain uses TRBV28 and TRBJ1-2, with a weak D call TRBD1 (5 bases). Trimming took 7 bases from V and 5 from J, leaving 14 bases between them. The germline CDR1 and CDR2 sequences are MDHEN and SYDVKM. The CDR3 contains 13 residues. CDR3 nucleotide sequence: TGTGCCAGCAAGGGGCAGGGCCTTTATGGCTACACCTTC. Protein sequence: CASKGQGLYGYTF.

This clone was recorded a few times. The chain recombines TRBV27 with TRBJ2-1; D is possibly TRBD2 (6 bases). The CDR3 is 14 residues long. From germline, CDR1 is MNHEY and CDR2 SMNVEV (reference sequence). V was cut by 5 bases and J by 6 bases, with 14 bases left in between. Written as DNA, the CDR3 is TGTGCCAGCAGTCGCGGGACGCGCTCCAATGAGCAGTTCTTC. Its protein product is CASSRGTRSNEQFF.

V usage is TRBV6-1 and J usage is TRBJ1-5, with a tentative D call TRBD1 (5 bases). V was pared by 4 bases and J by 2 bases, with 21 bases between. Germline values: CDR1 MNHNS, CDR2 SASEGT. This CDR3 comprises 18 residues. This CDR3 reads CASSVSPGGGFGNQPQHF. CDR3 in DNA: TGTGCCAGCAGTGTTAGCCCGGGGGGAGGATTCGGCAATCAGCCCCAGCATTTT.

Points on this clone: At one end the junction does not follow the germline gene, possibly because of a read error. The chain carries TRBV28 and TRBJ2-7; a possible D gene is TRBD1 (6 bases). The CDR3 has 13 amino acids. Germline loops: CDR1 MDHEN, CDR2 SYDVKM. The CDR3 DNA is TGTGCCAGCAGTTACGGATTGGACAGCCGTTCTACCTTC. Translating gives CASSYGLDSRSTF.

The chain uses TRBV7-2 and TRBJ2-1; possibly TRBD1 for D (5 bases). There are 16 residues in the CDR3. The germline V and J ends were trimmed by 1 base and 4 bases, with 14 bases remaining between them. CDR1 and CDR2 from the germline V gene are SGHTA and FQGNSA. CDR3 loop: CASSLEGAGKYNEQFF. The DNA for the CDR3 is TGTGCCAGCAGCTTAGAAGGGGCAGGGAAGTACAATGAGCAGTTCTTC. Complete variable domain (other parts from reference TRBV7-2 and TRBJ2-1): GAGVSQSPSNKVTEKGKDVELRCDPISGHTALYWYRQSLGQGLEFLIYFQGNSAPDKSGLPSDRFSAERTGGSVSTLTIQRTQQEDSAVYLCASSLEGAGKYNEQFFGPGTRLTVL.

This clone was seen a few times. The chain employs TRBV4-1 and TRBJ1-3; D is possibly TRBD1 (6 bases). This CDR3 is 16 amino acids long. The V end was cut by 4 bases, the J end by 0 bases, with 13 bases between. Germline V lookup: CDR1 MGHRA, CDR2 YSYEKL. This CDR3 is CASSPQQGISGNTIYF. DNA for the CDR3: TGCGCCAGCAGCCCCCAACAGGGAATCTCTGGAAACACCATATATTTT.

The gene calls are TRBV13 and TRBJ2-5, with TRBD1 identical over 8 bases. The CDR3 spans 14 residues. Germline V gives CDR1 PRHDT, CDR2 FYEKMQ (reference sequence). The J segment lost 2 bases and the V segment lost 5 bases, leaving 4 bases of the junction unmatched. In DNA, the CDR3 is TGTGCCAGCAGCGTAACAGGGGGACAAGAGACCCAGTACTTC. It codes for CASSVTGGQETQYF.

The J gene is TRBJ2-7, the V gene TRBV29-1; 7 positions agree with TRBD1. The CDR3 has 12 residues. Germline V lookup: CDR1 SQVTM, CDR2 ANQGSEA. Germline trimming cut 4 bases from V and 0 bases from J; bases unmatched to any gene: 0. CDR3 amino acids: CSVAGGSYEQYF. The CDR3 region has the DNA TGCAGCGTTGCAGGGGGCTCCTACGAGCAGTACTTC.

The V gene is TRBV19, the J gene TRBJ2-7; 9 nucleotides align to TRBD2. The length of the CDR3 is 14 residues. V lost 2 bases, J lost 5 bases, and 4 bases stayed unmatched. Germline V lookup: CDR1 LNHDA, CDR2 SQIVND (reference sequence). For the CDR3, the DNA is TGTGCCAGTAGTATAAGCGGGAGGATAAACGAGCAGTACTTC. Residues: CASSISGRINEQYF.